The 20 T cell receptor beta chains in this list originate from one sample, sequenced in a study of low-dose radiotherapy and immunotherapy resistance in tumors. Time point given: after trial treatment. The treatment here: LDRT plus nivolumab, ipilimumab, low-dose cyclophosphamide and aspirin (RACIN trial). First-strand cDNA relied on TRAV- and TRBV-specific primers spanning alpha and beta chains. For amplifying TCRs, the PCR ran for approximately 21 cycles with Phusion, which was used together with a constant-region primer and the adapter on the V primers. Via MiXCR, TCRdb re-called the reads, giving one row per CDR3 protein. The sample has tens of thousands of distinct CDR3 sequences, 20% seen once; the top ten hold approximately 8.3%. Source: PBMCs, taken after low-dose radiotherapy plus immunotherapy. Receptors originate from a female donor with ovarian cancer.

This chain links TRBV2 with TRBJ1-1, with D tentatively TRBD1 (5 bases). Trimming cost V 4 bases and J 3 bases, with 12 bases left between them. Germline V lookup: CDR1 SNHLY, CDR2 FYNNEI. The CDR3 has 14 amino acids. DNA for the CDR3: TGTGCCAGCAGTGTGGCGGGACTCGACACTGAAGCTTTCTTT. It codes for CASSVAGLDTEAFF.

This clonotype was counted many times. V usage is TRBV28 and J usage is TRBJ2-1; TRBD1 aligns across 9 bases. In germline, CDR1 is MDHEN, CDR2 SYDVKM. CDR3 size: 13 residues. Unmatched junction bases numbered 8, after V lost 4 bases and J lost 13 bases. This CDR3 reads CASSSRDRELQFF. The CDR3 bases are TGTGCCAGCAGTTCCCGGGACAGGGAATTACAGTTCTTC.

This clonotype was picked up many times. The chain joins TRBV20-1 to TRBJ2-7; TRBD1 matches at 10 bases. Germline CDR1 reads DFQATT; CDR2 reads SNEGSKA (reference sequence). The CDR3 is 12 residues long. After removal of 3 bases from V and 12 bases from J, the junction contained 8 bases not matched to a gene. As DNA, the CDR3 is TGCAGTGCTAGGTCGGACAGGGGGAGTATGTACTTC. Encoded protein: CSARSDRGSMYF.

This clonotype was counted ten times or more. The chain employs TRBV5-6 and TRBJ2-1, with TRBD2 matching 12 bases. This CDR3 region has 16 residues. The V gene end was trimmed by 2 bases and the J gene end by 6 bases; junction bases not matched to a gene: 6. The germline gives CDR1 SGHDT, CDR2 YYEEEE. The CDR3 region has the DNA TGTGCCAGCAGCTTCCCGACTAGCGGGAGTGTCAATGAGCAGTTCTTC. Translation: CASSFPTSGSVNEQFF.

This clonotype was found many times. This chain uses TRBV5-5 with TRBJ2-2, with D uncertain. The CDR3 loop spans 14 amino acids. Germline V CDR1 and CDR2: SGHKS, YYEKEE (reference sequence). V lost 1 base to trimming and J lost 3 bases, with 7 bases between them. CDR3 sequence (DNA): TGTGCCAGCAGCTTGAGGGCAGACACCGGGGAGCTGTTTTTT. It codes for CASSLRADTGELFF.

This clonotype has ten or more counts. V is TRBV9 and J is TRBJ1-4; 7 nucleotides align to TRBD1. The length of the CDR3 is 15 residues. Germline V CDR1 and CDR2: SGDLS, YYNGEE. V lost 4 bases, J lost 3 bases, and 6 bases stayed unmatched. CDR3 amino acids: CASSPQGGANEKLFF. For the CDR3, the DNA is TGTGCCAGCAGCCCTCAGGGGGGAGCTAATGAAAAACTGTTTTTT.

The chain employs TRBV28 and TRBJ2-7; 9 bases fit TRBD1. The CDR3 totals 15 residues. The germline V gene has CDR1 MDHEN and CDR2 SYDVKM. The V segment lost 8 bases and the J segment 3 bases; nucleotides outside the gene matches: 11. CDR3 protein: CASAQDGQGFYEQYF. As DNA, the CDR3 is TGTGCCAGCGCACAAGACGGACAGGGGTTCTACGAGCAGTACTTC.

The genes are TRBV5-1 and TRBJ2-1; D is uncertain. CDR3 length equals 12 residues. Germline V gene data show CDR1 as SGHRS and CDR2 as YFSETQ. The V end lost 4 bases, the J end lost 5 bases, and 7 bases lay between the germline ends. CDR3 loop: CASSRVNNEQFF. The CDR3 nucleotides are TGCGCCAGCAGCCGAGTTAACAATGAGCAGTTCTTC.

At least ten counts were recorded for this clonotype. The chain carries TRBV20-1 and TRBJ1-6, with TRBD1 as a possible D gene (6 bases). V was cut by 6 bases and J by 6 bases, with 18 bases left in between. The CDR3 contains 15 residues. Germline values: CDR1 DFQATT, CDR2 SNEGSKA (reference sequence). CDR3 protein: CSASDRRYPNSPLHF. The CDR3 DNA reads TGCAGTGCCAGCGACAGGCGGTACCCTAATTCACCCCTCCACTTT.

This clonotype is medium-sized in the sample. The CDR3 DNA follows: TGTGCCCCCGGACAGGGGGACACTGAAGCTTTCTTT. The encoded protein is CAPGQGDTEAFF. The chain combines TRBV24-1 with TRBJ1-1, with 10 bases that match TRBD1. With V trimmed by 12 bases and J by 3 bases, 3 bases remained unmatched. This CDR3 contains 12 residues. The germline V gene encodes CDR1 KGHDR and CDR2 SFDVKD.

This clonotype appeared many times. The CDR3 spells CASSPGTGGKAFF. For the CDR3, the DNA is TGTGCCAGCAGTCCTGGGACAGGGGGCAAAGCTTTCTTT. The chain couples TRBV12-3 or TRBV12-4 to TRBJ1-1; 12 bases line up with TRBD1. The V segment lost 5 bases and the J segment 9 bases; nucleotides outside the gene matches: 4. The CDR3 consists of 13 residues.

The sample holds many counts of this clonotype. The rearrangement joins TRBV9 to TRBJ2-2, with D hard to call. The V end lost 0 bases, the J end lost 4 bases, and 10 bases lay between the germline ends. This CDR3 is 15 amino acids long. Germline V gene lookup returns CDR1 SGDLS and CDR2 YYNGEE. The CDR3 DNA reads TGTGCCAGCAGCGTAGGCACTTACGGCACCGGGGAGCTGTTTTTT. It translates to CASSVGTYGTGELFF.

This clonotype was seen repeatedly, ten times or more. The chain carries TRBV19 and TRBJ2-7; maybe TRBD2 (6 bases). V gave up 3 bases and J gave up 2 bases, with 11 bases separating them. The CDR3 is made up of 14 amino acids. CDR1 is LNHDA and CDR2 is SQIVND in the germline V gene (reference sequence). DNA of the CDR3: TGTGCCAGTAGTATGGGGACTGGACCCTACGAGCAGTACTTC. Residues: CASSMGTGPYEQYF.

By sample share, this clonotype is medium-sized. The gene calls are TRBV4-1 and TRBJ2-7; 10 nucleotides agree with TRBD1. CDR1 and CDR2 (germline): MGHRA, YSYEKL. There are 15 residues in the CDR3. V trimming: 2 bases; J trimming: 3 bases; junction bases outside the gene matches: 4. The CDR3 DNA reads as TGCGCCAGCAGCCAAACCGGGACAGGGGTCTACGAGCAGTACTTC. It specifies CASSQTGTGVYEQYF.

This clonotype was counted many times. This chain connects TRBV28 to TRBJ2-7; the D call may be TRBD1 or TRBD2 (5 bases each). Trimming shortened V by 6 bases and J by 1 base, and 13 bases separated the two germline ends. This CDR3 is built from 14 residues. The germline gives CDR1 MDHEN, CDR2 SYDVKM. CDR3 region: CASSPRGVSYEQYF. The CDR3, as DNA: TGTGCCAGCAGCCCCAGAGGGGTGTCCTACGAGCAGTACTTC.

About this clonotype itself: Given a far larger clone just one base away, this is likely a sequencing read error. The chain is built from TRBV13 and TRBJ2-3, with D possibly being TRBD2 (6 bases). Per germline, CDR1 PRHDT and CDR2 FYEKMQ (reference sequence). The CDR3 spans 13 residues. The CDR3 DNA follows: TGTGCCAGCAATAGCGGCAGCACAGATACGCACTATTTT. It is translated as CASNSGSTDTHYF.

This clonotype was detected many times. CDR3 DNA sequence: TGTGCCAGCAGCCCCCCGGGACGGTTTTTGACGAACACTGAAGCTTTCTTT. As protein: CASSPPGRFLTNTEAFF. The V and J genes are TRBV28 and TRBJ1-1; a weak D match, TRBD1 (5 bases). The V gene lost 6 bases and the J gene lost 1 base, with 21 bases spanning the gap. The CDR3 covers 17 residues. Germline CDR1 and CDR2: MDHEN and SYDVKM.

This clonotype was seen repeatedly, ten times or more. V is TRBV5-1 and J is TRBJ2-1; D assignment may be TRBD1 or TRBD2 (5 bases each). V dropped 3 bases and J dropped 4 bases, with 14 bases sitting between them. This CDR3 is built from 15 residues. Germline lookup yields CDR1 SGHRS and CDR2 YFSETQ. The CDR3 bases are TGCGCCAGCAGCTATGGGGGTCGAGAGTACAATGAGCAGTTCTTC. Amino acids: CASSYGGREYNEQFF.

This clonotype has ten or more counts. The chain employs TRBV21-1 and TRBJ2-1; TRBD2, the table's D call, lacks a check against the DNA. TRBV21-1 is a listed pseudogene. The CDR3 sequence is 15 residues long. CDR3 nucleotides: TGTGCCAGCAGCAAAGTGAGGGCAGGGCTTAATGAGCAGTTCTTC. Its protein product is CASSKVRAGLNEQFF.

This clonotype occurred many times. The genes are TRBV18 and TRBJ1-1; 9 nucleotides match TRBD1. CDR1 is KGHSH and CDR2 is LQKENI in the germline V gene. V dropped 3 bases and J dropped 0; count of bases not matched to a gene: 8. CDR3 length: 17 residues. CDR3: CASSPGQGFSMNTEAFF. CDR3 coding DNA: TGTGCCAGCTCACCCGGACAGGGGTTCTCCATGAACACTGAAGCTTTCTTT.